This T cell receptor (beta chain) was found in a study of blood T cell repertoires in COVID-19. At the level of the study: PBMCs, B-cell-depleted T cells, or T cells provided the cDNA or gDNA that made up the material.

This CDR3 contains 14 residues. Germline V gives CDR1 LNHDA, CDR2 SQIVND (reference sequence). V was clipped by 6 bases and J by 5 bases, with 16 bases between them. Some clones are missing from TCRdb's copy, which holds only in-frame ones; the method was immunoSEQ multiplex PCR. Among roughly 320,000 clones, approximately 90% were seen once, and the ten largest hold 6.3%. The clonotype was recovered from a woman aged 45 to 65 with COVID-19, enrolled during active disease. The sample comprised peripheral blood. The chain links TRBV19 to TRBJ1-1; maybe TRBD1 (5 bases). The CDR3: CASRDQGLETEAFF. DNA for the CDR3: TGTGCCAGTAGGGATCAGGGTCTCGAAACTGAAGCTTTCTTT.